The 17 T cell receptor beta chains below were found in one sample sequenced in a study of T cell changes during pregnancy in multiple sclerosis. The method was immunoSEQ multiplex PCR; TCRdb's version includes in-frame clones alone and lacks a portion of them. The sample lists under 75,000 clones, around 91% occurring once. Specimen: peripheral blood, collected in the third trimester of pregnancy. The receptor source for this set is a female donor in good health, enrolled as a control in a pregnancy study.

The chain is built from TRBV7-3 and TRBJ2-1, with D perhaps TRBD1 (6 bases). Per the germline V gene, CDR1 is SGHTA and CDR2 is FQGTGA. The CDR3 runs to 13 residues. V was clipped by 1 base and J by 7 bases, with 8 bases between them. The CDR3 region is CASSLSQGNEQFF. DNA of the CDR3: TGTGCCAGCAGCTTAAGTCAGGGGAATGAGCAGTTCTTC.

V and J are TRBV11-1 and TRBJ1-6; D is perhaps TRBD1 (5 bases). From germline, CDR1 is SGHAT and CDR2 FQDESV (reference sequence). Trimming pared 0 bases from V and 10 bases from J, leaving 10 bases between. The CDR3 totals 14 residues. The DNA for the CDR3 is TGTGCCAGCAGCTTAGCCCAGGGTAAATCACCCCTCCACTTT. Amino acid sequence: CASSLAQGKSPLHF.

The rearrangement links TRBV19 to TRBJ1-2, with no clear D. This CDR3 spans 13 amino acids. The V end lost 5 bases, the J end lost 8 bases, and 15 bases lay between the germline ends. Germline loops: CDR1 LNHDA, CDR2 SQIVND (reference sequence). The CDR3 here is CASSGTSRQGYTF. In DNA, the CDR3 is TGTGCCAGTAGTGGTACGTCGCGGCAGGGCTACACCTTC.

The V call is TRBV27, the J call TRBJ2-5; D is perhaps TRBD2 (5 bases). The CDR3 length is 15 residues. Germline values: CDR1 MNHEY, CDR2 SMNVEV (reference sequence). The V end lost 5 bases, the J end lost 4 bases, and 17 bases lay between the germline ends. CDR3 in DNA: TGTGCCAGCAGTCCCACCCCGGGGTTTGTAGAGACCCAGTACTTC. This translates into CASSPTPGFVETQYF.

The chain is built from TRBV4-3 and TRBJ1-1; 8 nucleotides line up with TRBD1. CDR3 size: 13 residues. The germline gives CDR1 LGHNA, CDR2 YSLEER. The junction had 2 bases not matched to a gene; V was cut back by 6 bases and J by 2 bases. The CDR3 coding sequence is TGCGCCAGCAGAGGACAGGGTAACACTGAAGCTTTCTTT. It encodes CASRGQGNTEAFF.

The rearrangement joins TRBV6-1 to TRBJ2-6; TRBD1 matches 9 bases. Germline V lookup: CDR1 MNHNS, CDR2 SASEGT. The V segment lost 11 bases and the J segment 0 bases; nucleotides outside the gene matches: 5. This CDR3 has 15 residues. The CDR3 spells CAGGQGFSGANVLTF. In nucleotides, the CDR3 is TGTGCCGGGGGACAGGGCTTCTCTGGGGCCAACGTCCTGACTTTC.

V and J are TRBV9 and TRBJ2-7; no definite D call. The CDR3 covers 15 residues. Germline-derived CDR1 and CDR2 are SGDLS and YYNGEE. V dropped 1 base and J dropped 2 bases, with 13 bases sitting between them. CDR3 sequence reads: CASSVSRGYPYEQYF. The DNA of the CDR3 is TGTGCCAGCAGCGTAAGTCGAGGATACCCCTACGAGCAGTACTTC.

This sequence joins TRBV4-2 and TRBJ2-3, with 7 positions matching TRBD1. Germline CDR1 LGHNA, CDR2 YNFKEQ. CDR3 length equals 15 residues. V was clipped by 6 bases and J by 6 bases; unmatched bases: 12. The CDR3 nucleotides are TGTGCCAGCAGTATAGGGGGCAGGGGATCTGATACGCAGTATTTT. It encodes CASSIGGRGSDTQYF.

The chain couples TRBV18 to TRBJ1-2, with D unclear. V dropped 2 bases and J dropped 2 bases, with 9 bases sitting between them. This CDR3 has 14 residues. Germline assignment: CDR1 KGHSH and CDR2 LQKENI. DNA for the CDR3: TGTGCCAGCTCACCAGTAGGCAGGAACTATGGCTACACCTTC. Its translation: CASSPVGRNYGYTF.

For this clone: Other DNA variants within this sample encode the same CDR3. The chain couples TRBV27 to TRBJ1-2; no firm D call. Per the germline V gene, CDR1 is MNHEY and CDR2 is SMNVEV (reference sequence). The CDR3 length is 13 residues. V gave up 3 bases and J gave up 5 bases, with 10 bases separating them. CDR3 bases: TGTGCCAGCAGTTTGGGCAGAGGGTATGGCTACACCTTC. It specifies CASSLGRGYGYTF.

The chain recombines TRBV7-9 with TRBJ1-1; TRBD1 matches 8 bases. This CDR3 spans 14 amino acids. Germline CDR1 and CDR2: SEHNR and FQNEAQ (reference sequence). Unmatched junction bases numbered 7, after V lost 5 bases and J lost 5 bases. Here the CDR3 reads CASSTSGGGTEAFF. CDR3 sequence (DNA): TGTGCCAGCAGCACCTCAGGGGGCGGGACTGAAGCTTTCTTT.

V gene TRBV11-2 combines with J gene TRBJ2-2, with 10 bases aligning to TRBD1. Trimming took 4 bases from V and 5 from J; bases not matched to a gene: 7. The CDR3 contains 16 residues. Germline V gene lookup returns CDR1 SGHAT and CDR2 FQNNGV. The CDR3 coding sequence is TGTGCCAGCAGCTCCAGGGACAGGGGAAGGACCGGGGAGCTGTTTTTT. Translating gives CASSSRDRGRTGELFF.

The CDR3 here is CASAPRVRDTEAFF. DNA for the CDR3: TGTGCCAGCGCCCCCAGGGTACGGGACACTGAAGCTTTCTTT. The chain is built from TRBV27 and TRBJ1-1; the D gene is possibly TRBD1 (5 bases). Germline CDR1 reads MNHEY; CDR2 reads SMNVEV (reference sequence). Trimming shortened V by 8 bases and J by 3 bases, and 16 bases separated the two germline ends. The length of the CDR3 is 14 residues.

This clone was detected once. The chain links TRBV2 to TRBJ1-6; the D is unclear. The V gene's germline CDR1 is SNHLY and CDR2 FYNNEI. This CDR3 has 13 residues. V lost 9 bases and J 5 bases, leaving 11 bases between the germline ends. CDR3 bases: TGTGCCAGTTCCAGTGTGGATAATTCACCCCTCCACTTT. It is translated as CASSSVDNSPLHF. Drawing the rest from reference TRBV2 and TRBJ1-6, the complete variable domain is EPEVTQTPSHQVTQMGQEVILRCVPISNHLYFYWYRQILGQKVEFLVSFYNNEISEKSEIFDDQFSVERPDGSNFTLKIRSTKLEDSAMYFCASSSVDNSPLHFGNGTRLTVT.

This chain's CDR3 is CASSRQSGSYNEQFF. As DNA, the CDR3 is TGTGCCAGCAGCCGACAGTCGGGTTCCTACAATGAGCAGTTCTTC. The chain has TRBV27 and TRBJ2-1, with a tentative D call TRBD1 (5 bases). The CDR3 length is 15 residues. Germline CDR1 reads MNHEY; CDR2 reads SMNVEV (reference sequence). The V end lost 6 bases, the J end lost 1 base, and 13 bases lay between the germline ends.

The V call is TRBV5-1, the J call TRBJ1-1, with D uncertain. Germline CDR1 and CDR2: SGHRS and YFSETQ. This CDR3 is 12 amino acids long. V was clipped by 0 bases and J by 8 bases, with 8 bases between them. CDR3 residues: CASSLADTEAFF. CDR3 nucleotides: TGCGCCAGCAGCTTGGCCGATACAGAAGCTTTCTTT. The full variable domain, with the rest looked up from reference TRBV5-1 and TRBJ1-1, is KAGVTQTPRYLIKTRGQQVTLSCSPISGHRSVSWYQQTPGQGLQFLFEYFSETQRNKGNFPGRFSGRQFSNSRSEMNVSTLELGDSALYLCASSLADTEAFFGQGTRLTVV.

This clone was observed a few times. The gene calls are TRBV5-5 and TRBJ2-7; 8 bases fit TRBD1. Germline V CDR1 and CDR2: SGHKS, YYEKEE (reference sequence). V gave up 3 bases and J gave up 1 base; unmatched junction bases: 6. The CDR3 loop spans 15 amino acids. The chain's CDR3 is CASSWLRDRSYEQYF. The CDR3 DNA follows: TGTGCCAGCAGCTGGCTCCGGGACAGGTCCTACGAGCAGTACTTC. The variable domain in full, with the rest retrieved from reference TRBV5-5 and TRBJ2-7, is DAGVTQSPTHLIKTRGQQVTLRCSPISGHKSVSWYQQVLGQGPQFIFQYYEKEERGRGNFPDRFSARQFPNYSSELNVNALLLGDSALYLCASSWLRDRSYEQYFGPGTRLTVT.